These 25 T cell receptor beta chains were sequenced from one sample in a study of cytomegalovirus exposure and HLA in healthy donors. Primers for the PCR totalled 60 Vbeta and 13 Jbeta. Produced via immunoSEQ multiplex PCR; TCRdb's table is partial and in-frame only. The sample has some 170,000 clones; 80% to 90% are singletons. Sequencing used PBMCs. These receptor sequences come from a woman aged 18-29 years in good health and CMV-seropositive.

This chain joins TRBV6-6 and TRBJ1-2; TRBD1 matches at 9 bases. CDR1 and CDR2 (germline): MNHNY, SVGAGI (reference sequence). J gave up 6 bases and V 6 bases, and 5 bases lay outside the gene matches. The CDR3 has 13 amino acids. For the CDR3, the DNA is TGTGCCAGCAGAAAACAGGGGGCGGATGGCTACACCTTC. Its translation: CASRKQGADGYTF.

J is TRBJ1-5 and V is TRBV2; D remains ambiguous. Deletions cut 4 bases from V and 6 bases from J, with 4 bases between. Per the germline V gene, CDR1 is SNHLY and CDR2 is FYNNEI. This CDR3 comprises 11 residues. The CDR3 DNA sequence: TGTGCCAGCAGTGGAGGTCAGCCCCAGCATTTT. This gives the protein CASSGGQPQHF.

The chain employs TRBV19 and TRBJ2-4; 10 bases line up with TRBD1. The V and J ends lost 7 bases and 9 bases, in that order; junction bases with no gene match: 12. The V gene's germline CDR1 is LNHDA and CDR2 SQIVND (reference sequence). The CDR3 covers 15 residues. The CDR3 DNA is TGTGCCAGTAACCTATCGGGACAGGGGAGGGGCATTCAGTACTTC. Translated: CASNLSGQGRGIQYF.

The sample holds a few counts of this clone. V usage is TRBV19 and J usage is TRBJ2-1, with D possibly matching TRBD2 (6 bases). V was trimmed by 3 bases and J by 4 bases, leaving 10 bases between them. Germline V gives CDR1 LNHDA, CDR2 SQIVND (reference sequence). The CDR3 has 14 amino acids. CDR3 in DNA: TGTGCCAGTAGTATGGGCGGGGAGTACAATGAGCAGTTCTTC. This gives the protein CASSMGGEYNEQFF.

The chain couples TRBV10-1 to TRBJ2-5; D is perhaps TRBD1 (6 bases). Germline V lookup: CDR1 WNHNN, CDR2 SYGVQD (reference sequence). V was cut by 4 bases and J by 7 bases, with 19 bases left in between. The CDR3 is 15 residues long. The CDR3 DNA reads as TGCGCCAGCAGTGCCCTTACAGGGTCGATGGGGACCCAGTACTTC. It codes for CASSALTGSMGTQYF.

The CDR3 bases are TGCAGCGTGGCGGGACAGGGGGTTGTGGAAGGCTACACCTTC. Translation gives CSVAGQGVVEGYTF. The rearrangement uses TRBV29-1 and TRBJ1-2; 11 bases map to TRBD1. The CDR3 is 14 amino acids. CDR1 and CDR2 (germline): SQVTM, ANQGSEA. Germline trimming cut 6 bases from V and 8 bases from J; bases unmatched to any gene: 11.

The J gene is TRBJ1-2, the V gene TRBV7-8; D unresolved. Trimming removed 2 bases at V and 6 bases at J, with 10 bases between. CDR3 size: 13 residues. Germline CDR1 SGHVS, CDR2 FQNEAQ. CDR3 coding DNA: TGTGCCAGCAGCTTAAGAGGAGTGGATGGCTACACCTTC. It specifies CASSLRGVDGYTF.

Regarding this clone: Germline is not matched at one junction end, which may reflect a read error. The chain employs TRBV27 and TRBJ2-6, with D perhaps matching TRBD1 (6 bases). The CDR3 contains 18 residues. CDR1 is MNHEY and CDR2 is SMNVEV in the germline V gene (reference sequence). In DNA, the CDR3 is TGTGCCAGCAGTCCCCACTCGGACAGTTTCTCTGGGGCCAACGGCCTGACTTTC. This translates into CASSPHSDSFSGANGLTF.

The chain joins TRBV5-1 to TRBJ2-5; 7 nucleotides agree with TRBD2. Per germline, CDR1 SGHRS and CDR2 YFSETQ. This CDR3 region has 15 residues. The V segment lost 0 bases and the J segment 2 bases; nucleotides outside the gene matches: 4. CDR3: CASSLVASGQETQYF. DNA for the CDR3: TGCGCCAGCAGCTTGGTCGCTAGCGGTCAAGAGACCCAGTACTTC. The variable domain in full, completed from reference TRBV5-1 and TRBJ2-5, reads KAGVTQTPRYLIKTRGQQVTLSCSPISGHRSVSWYQQTPGQGLQFLFEYFSETQRNKGNFPGRFSGRQFSNSRSEMNVSTLELGDSALYLCASSLVASGQETQYFGPGTRLLVL.

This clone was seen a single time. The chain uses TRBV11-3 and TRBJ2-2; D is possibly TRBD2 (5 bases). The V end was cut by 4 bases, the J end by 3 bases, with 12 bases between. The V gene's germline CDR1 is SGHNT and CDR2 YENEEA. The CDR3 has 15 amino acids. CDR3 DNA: TGTGCCAGCAGCTCTGGAGGACTGGACACCGGGGAGCTGTTTTTT. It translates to CASSSGGLDTGELFF.

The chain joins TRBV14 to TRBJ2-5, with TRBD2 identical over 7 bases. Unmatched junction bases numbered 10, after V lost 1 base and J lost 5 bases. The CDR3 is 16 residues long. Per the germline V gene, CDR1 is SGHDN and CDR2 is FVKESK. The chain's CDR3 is CASSQVTGGFYETQYF. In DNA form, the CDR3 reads TGTGCCAGCAGCCAAGTTACCGGGGGGTTTTATGAGACCCAGTACTTC. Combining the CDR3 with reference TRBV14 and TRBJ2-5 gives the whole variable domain EAGVTQFPSHSVIEKGQTVTLRCDPISGHDNLYWYRRVMGKEIKFLLHFVKESKQDESGMPNNRFLAERTGGTYSTLKVQPAELEDSGVYFCASSQVTGGFYETQYFGPGTRLLVL.

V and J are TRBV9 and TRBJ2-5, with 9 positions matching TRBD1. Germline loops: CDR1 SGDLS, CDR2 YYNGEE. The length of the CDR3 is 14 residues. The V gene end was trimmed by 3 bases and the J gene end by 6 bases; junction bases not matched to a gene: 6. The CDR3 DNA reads TGTGCCAGCAGCGCTACAGGGGGCTTCAAGACCCAGTACTTC. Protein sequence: CASSATGGFKTQYF. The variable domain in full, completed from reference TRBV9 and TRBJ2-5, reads DSGVTQTPKHLITATGQRVTLRCSPRSGDLSVYWYQQSLDQGLQFLIQYYNGEERAKGNILERFSAQQFPDLHSELNLSSLELGDSALYFCASSATGGFKTQYFGPGTRLLVL.

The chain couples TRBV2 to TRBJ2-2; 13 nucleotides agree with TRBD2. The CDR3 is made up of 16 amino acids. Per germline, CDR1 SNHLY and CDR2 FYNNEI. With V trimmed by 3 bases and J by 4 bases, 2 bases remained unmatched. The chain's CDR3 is CASSDTSGGATGELFF. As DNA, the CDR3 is TGTGCCAGCAGTGATACTAGCGGGGGGGCCACCGGGGAGCTGTTTTTT.

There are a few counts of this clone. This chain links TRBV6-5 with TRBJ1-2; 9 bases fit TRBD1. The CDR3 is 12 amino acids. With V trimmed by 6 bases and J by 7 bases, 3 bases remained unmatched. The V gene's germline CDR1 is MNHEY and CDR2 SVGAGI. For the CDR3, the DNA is TGTGCCAGCAGGACAGGGGGAGGTGGCTACACCTTC. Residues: CASRTGGGGYTF.

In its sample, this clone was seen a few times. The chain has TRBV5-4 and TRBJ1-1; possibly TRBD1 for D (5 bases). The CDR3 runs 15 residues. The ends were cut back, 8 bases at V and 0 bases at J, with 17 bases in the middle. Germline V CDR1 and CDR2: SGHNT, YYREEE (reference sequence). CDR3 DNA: TGTGCCAGTGGCGGGGGGGGACCACTGAACACTGAAGCTTTCTTT. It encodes CASGGGGPLNTEAFF.

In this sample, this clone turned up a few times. The CDR3 protein is CASSERGQGSGNTIYF. The DNA of the CDR3 is TGTGCCAGCAGTGAACGAGGACAGGGGTCCGGAAACACCATATATTTT. The V gene is TRBV2, the J gene TRBJ1-3; 9 positions match TRBD1. The junction had 6 bases not matched to a gene; V was cut back by 2 bases and J by 4 bases. This CDR3 has 16 residues. Germline loops: CDR1 SNHLY, CDR2 FYNNEI. Looking up the rest from reference TRBV2 and TRBJ1-3 gives the full variable domain: EPEVTQTPSHQVTQMGQEVILRCVPISNHLYFYWYRQILGQKVEFLVSFYNNEISEKSEIFDDQFSVERPDGSNFTLKIRSTKLEDSAMYFCASSERGQGSGNTIYFGEGSWLTVV.

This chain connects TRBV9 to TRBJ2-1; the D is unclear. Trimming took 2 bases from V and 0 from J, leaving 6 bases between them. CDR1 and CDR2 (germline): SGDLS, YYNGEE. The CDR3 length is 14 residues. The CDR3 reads CASSVSSSYNEQFF. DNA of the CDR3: TGTGCCAGCAGCGTCTCCAGCTCCTACAATGAGCAGTTCTTC.

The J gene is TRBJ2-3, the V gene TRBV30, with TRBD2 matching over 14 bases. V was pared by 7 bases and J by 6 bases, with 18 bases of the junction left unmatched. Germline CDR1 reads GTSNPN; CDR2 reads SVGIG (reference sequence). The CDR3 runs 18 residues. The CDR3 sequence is CAFGTSGGDLLTFDTQYF. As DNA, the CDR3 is TGTGCCTTCGGGACTAGCGGGGGAGACCTCCTAACATTCGATACGCAGTATTTT.

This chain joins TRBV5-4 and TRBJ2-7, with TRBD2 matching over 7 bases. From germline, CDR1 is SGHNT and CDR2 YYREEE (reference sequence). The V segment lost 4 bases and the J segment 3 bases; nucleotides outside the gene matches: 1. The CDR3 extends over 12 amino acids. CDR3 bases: TGTGCCAGCAGCACGGGGGGCTACGAGCAGTACTTC. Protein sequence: CASSTGGYEQYF.

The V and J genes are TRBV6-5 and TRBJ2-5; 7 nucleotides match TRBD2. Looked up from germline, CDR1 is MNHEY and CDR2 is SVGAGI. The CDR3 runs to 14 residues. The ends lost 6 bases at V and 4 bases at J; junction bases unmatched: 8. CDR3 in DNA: TGTGCCAGCAGCCAACCCCCGGGGGGAGAGACCCAGTACTTC. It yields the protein CASSQPPGGETQYF.

The CDR3 spells CASSPTLGQSAFF. The CDR3 nucleotides read TGTGCCAGCAGCCCTACATTGGGGCAGTCGGCTTTCTTT. The J gene is TRBJ1-1, the V gene TRBV7-9; D may be TRBD1 (5 bases). The V gene's germline CDR1 is SEHNR and CDR2 FQNEAQ (reference sequence). V was pared by 5 bases and J by 11 bases, with 18 bases between. This CDR3 has 13 amino acids.

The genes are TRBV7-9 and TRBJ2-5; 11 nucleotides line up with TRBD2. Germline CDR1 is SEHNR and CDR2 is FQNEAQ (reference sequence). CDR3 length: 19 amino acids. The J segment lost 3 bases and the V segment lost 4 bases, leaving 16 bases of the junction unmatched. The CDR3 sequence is CASSSARDASGGRKETQYF. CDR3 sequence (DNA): TGTGCCAGCAGCTCGGCCCGGGATGCTAGCGGGGGGCGGAAAGAGACCCAGTACTTC. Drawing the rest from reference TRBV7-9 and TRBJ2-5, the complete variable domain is DTGVSQNPRHKITKRGQNVTFRCDPISEHNRLYWYRQTLGQGPEFLTYFQNEAQLEKSRLLSDRFSAERPKGSFSTLEIQRTEQGDSAMYLCASSSARDASGGRKETQYFGPGTRLLVL.

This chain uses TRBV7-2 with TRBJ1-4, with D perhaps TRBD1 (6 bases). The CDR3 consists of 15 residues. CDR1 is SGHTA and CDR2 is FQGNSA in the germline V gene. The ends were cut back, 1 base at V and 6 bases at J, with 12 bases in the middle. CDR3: CASSLVAGGDEKLFF. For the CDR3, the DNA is TGTGCCAGCAGCTTAGTGGCTGGGGGCGATGAAAAACTGTTTTTT.

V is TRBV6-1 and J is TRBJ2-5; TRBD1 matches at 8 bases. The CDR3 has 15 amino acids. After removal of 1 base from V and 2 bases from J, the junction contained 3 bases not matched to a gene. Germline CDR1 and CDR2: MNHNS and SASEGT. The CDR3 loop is CASSEGTGRQETQYF. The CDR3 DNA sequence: TGTGCCAGCAGTGAAGGGACAGGGCGTCAAGAGACCCAGTACTTC.

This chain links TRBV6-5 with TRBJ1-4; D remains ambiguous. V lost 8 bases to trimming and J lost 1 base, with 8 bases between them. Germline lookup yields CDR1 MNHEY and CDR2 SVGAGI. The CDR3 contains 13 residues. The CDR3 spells CASGRLTNEKLFF. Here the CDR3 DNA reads TGTGCCAGCGGGCGTTTAACTAATGAAAAACTGTTTTTT.